These 12 T cell receptor beta chains came from one sample sequenced in a study of monozygotic twins with inflammatory bowel disease. TCRdb reanalyzed the 5' RACE reads, giving one entry per CDR3 protein sequence and no DNA. The sample has 330,000 or so distinct CDR3 sequences. Sequenced input: blood. Source of these receptors: a human donor with ulcerative colitis or Crohn's disease, or a healthy co-twin of an affected twin (not recorded which).

The chain links TRBV19 to TRBJ2-1; checking the TCRdb D call of TRBD1 is not possible without DNA. The CDR3 runs 15 residues. CDR1 and CDR2 (germline): LNHDA, SQIVND (reference sequence). CDR3 sequence: CASEEGAEPYNEQFF.

This sequence joins TRBV4-3 and TRBJ1-1; as DNA is missing, the TRBD1 call by TCRdb cannot be tested. This CDR3 spans 15 amino acids. Germline CDR1 and CDR2: LGHNA and YSLEER. The CDR3 protein is CASSQEGAGWQLAFF.

This chain links TRBV18 with TRBJ1-5; TCRdb reports TRBD1, a call that lacks DNA to check it against. This CDR3 region has 13 residues. Germline V CDR1 and CDR2: KGHSH, LQKENI. This CDR3 is CASFDKPGSAQHF. The full variable domain, its missing parts supplied by reference TRBV18 and TRBJ1-5, is NAGVMQNPRHLVRRRGQEARLRCSPMKGHSHVYWYRQLPEEGLKFMVYLQKENIIDESGMPKERFSAEFPKEGPSILRIQQVVRGDSAAYFCASFDKPGSAQHFGDGTRLSIL.

CDR3 residues: CASSPGNLGNEQYF. The chain combines TRBV28 with TRBJ2-7; the D call from TCRdb, TRBD1, cannot be confirmed without DNA. CDR3 length: 14 residues. From germline, CDR1 is MDHEN and CDR2 SYDVKM.

The rearrangement links TRBV4-3 to TRBJ2-7; TCRdb designates TRBD1, a call that cannot be tested without DNA. This CDR3 has 14 amino acids. The germline gives CDR1 LGHNA, CDR2 YSLEER. CDR3 in amino acids: CASSQRTGIYEQYF.

CDR3 protein: CGAGLGAASYEQYF. The J gene is TRBJ2-7, the V gene TRBV20-1; TCRdb reports TRBD1, a call that lacks DNA to check it against. This CDR3 region has 14 residues. Germline CDR1 and CDR2: DFQATT and SNEGSKA (reference sequence).

This chain links TRBV5-4 with TRBJ2-3; absent DNA, TCRdb's TRBD1 call cannot be checked. Germline assignment: CDR1 SGHNT and CDR2 YYREEE (reference sequence). The CDR3 loop spans 14 amino acids. The CDR3: CASSLVTGGDTQYF.

V and J are TRBV12-3 or TRBV12-4 and TRBJ1-4; TCRdb calls TRBD1, which cannot be checked without DNA. This CDR3 has 15 residues. CDR3 in amino acids: CASSETTGGREKLFF.

The chain links TRBV11-2 to TRBJ2-1; TCRdb gives TRBD2 as the D gene, but with no DNA this cannot be confirmed. Per the germline V gene, CDR1 is SGHAT and CDR2 is FQNNGV. The CDR3 extends over 13 amino acids. The CDR3 loop is CASSDLSGRQQFF.

The chain has TRBV7-9 and TRBJ2-5; TCRdb's D gene call, TRBD1, goes unchecked for lack of DNA. Germline assignment: CDR1 SEHNR and CDR2 FQNEAQ (reference sequence). The CDR3 is made up of 15 amino acids. Here the CDR3 reads CASSSTTGRRETQYF.

The V gene is TRBV12-3 or TRBV12-4, the J gene TRBJ2-7; lacking DNA, the TRBD2 call made by TCRdb goes unchecked. CDR3 size: 14 residues. The CDR3 sequence is CASRRAQGPYEQYF.

This sequence joins TRBV5-1 and TRBJ2-3; TCRdb indicates TRBD2, and absent DNA this call remains unverified. The CDR3 spans 19 residues. Per germline, CDR1 SGHRS and CDR2 YFSETQ. The CDR3 sequence is CASSLELAGAPSSTDTQYF. The full variable domain, rest sourced from reference TRBV5-1 and TRBJ2-3, is KAGVTQTPRYLIKTRGQQVTLSCSPISGHRSVSWYQQTPGQGLQFLFEYFSETQRNKGNFPGRFSGRQFSNSRSEMNVSTLELGDSALYLCASSLELAGAPSSTDTQYFGPGTRLTVL.